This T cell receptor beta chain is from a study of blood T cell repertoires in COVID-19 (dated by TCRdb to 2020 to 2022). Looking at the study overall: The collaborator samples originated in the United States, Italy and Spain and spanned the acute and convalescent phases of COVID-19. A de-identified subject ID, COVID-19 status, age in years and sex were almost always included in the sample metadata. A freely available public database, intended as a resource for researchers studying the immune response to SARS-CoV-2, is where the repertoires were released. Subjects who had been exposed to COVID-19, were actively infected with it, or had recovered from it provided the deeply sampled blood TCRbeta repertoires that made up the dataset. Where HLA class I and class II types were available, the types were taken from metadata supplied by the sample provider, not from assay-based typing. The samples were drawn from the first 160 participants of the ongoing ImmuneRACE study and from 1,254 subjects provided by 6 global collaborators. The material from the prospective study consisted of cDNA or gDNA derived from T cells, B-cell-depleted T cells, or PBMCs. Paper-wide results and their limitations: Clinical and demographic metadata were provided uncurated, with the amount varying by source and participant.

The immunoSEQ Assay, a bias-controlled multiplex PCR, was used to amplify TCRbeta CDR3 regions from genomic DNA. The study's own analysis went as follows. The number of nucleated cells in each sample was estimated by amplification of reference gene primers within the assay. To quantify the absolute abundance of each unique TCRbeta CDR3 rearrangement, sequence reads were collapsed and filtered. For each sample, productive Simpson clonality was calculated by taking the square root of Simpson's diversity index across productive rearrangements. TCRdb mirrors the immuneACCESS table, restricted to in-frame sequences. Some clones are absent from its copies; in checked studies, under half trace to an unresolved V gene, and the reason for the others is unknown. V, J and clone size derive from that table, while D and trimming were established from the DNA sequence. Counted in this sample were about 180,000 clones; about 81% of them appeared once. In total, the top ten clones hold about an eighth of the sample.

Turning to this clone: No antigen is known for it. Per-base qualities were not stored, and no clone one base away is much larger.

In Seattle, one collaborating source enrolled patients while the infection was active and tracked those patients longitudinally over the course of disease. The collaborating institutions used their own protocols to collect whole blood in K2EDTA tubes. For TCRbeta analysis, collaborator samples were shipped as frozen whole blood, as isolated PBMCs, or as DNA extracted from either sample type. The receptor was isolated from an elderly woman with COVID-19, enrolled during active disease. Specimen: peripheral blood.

The base sequence is TGTGCCAGCAGTGCGGAAAGGACAGGGGCTAAAGGGAATGAGCAGTTCTTC. This sequence encodes CASSAERTGAKGNEQFF. The chain couples TRBV6-1 to TRBJ2-1; the central 9 bases match TRBD1. The V end gives up 4 bases and the J end 7 bases, leaving 14 bases in the junction not matched to a gene. There are 17 amino acids in the CDR3, from cysteine to phenylalanine inclusive. Only the CDR3 region is kept as DNA, spanning 51 bases read in frame from base 1. In the germline V gene, CDR1 corresponds to MNHNS and CDR2 to SASEGT.